This T cell receptor beta chain was recovered during a study of vaccination effects on CD4 cells after COVID-19. Study overall: A few convalescent patients gave early and late post-vaccination samples.

Of note for this clone: Its antigen is not identified.

Cultured cells yielded isolated CD4+ T cells after 10 to 11 days. Sometime from March through December 2020, the person acquired a SARS-CoV-2 infection that PCR confirmed. All participants had two doses of either the BNT162b2 or mRNA-1273 vaccine. A half-volume exchange with IL-2 medium occurred on days 3 and 7. Study-level results: The study found that post-vaccine spike-reactive clones in convalescents were mainly new vaccine-induced clones.

Assay used: immunoSEQ multiplex PCR; TCRdb lists only in-frame clones, some missing. The sample consists of 45,000 to 55,000 clones, 74% of them appearing once. The germline V gene has CDR1 MDHEN and CDR2 SYDVKM. CDR3 length: 14 amino acids. V gave up 5 bases and J gave up 7 bases; unmatched junction bases: 9. This material consisted of CD4+ T cells from PBMCs cultured without peptide, taken after COVID-19 vaccination. The genes are TRBV28 and TRBJ1-2, with 8 bases that match TRBD1. The clonotype was recovered from a human donor who had a prior SARS-CoV-2 infection. DNA of the CDR3: TGTGCCAGCAGTCCCCCGGACAGGGTCGGTGGCTACACCTTC. This gives the protein CASSPPDRVGGYTF.